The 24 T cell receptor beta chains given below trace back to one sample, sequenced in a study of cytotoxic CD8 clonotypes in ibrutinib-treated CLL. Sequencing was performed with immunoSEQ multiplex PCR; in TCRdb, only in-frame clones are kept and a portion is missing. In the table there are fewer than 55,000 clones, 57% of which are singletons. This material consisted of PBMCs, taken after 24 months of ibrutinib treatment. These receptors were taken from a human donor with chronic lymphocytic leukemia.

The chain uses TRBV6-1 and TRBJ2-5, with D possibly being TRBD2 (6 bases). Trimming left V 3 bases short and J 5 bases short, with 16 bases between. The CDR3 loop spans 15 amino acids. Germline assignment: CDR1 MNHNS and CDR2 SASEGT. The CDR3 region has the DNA TGTGCCAGCAGTGATCAGGGCGGGATGTGGGAGACCCAGTACTTC. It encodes CASSDQGGMWETQYF.

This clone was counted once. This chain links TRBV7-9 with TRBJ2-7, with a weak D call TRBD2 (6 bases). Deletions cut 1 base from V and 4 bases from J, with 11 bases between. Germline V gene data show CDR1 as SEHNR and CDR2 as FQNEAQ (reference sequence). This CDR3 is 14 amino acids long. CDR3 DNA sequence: TGTGCCAGCAGCTTAGATCTCCGGGGGTACGAGCAGTACTTC. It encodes CASSLDLRGYEQYF.

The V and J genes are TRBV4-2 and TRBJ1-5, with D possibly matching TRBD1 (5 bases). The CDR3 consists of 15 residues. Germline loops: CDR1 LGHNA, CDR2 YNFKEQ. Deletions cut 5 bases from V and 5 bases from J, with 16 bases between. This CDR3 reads CASSYKDAGDQPQHF. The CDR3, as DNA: TGTGCCAGCAGCTATAAGGATGCGGGGGATCAGCCCCAGCATTTT.

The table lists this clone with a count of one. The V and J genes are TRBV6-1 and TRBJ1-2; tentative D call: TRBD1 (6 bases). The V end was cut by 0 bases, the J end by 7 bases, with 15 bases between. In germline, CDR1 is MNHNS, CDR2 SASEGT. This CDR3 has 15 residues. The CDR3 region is CASSEAGGGYRGYTF. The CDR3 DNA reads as TGTGCCAGCAGTGAAGCTGGCGGGGGCTATCGTGGCTACACCTTC.

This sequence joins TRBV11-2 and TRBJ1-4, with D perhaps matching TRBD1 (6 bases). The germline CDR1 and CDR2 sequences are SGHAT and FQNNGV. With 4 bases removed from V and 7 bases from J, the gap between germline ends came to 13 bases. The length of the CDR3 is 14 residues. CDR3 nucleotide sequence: TGTGCCAGCAGCTGGCAGGGGCCAGGTGAAAAACTGTTTTTT. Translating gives CASSWQGPGEKLFF.

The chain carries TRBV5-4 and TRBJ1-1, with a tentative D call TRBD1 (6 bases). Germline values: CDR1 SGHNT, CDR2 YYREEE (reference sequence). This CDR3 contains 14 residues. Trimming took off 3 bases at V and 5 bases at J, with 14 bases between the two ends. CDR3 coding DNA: TGTGCCAGCAGCTGGGGGGGGCGAGAAACTGAAGCTTTCTTT. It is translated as CASSWGGRETEAFF.

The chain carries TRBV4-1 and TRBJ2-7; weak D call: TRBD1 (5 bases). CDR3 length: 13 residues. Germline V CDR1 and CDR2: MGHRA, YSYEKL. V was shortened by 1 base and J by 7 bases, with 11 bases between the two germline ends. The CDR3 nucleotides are TGCGCCAGCAGCCAAGTCCGGGCAGGGGAGCAGTACTTC. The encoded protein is CASSQVRAGEQYF.

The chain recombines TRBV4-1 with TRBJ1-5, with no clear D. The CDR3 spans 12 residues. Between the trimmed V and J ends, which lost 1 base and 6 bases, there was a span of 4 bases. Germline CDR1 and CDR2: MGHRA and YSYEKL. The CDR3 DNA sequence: TGCGCCAGCAGCCAAGGCGCTCAGCCCCAGCATTTT. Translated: CASSQGAQPQHF.

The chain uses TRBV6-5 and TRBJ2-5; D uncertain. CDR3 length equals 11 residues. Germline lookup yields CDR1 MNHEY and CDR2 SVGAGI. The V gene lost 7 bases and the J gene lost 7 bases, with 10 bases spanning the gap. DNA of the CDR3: TGTGCCAGCACAGAGAAGATGACCCAGTACTTC. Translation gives CASTEKMTQYF.

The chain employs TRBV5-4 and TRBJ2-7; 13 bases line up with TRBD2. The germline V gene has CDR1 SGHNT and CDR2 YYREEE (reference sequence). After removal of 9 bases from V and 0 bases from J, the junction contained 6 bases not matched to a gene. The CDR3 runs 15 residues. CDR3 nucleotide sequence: TGTGCCATCGGGACTAGCGGGGCTAGCTCCTACGAGCAGTACTTC. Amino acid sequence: CAIGTSGASSYEQYF. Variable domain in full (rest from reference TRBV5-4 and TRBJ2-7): ETGVTQSPTHLIKTRGQQVTLRCSSQSGHNTVSWYQQALGQGPQFIFQYYREEENGRGNFPPRFSGLQFPNYSSELNVNALELDDSALYLCAIGTSGASSYEQYFGPGTRLTVT.

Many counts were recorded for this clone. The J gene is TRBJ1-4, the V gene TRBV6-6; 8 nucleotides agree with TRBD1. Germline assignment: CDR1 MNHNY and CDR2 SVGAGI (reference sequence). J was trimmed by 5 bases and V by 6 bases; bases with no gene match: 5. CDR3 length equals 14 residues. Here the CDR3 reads CASRPTGGNEKLFF. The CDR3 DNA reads TGTGCCAGCAGGCCCACAGGGGGGAATGAAAAACTGTTTTTT.

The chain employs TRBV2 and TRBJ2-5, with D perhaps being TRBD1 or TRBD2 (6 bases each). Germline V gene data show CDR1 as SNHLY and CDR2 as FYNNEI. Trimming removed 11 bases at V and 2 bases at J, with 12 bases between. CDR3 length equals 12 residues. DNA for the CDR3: TGTGCCGGGGGGCGTTCGCAAGAGACCCAGTACTTC. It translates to CAGGRSQETQYF.

This CDR3 reads CASSSAGGEQFF. CDR3 in DNA: TGTGCCAGCAGCTCCGCGGGGGGTGAGCAGTTCTTC. V and J are TRBV5-5 and TRBJ2-1; 8 nucleotides align to TRBD2. Germline-derived CDR1 and CDR2 are SGHKS and YYEKEE (reference sequence). The CDR3 loop spans 12 amino acids. With 3 bases clipped from V and 9 bases from J, the junction kept 2 bases outside the gene matches.

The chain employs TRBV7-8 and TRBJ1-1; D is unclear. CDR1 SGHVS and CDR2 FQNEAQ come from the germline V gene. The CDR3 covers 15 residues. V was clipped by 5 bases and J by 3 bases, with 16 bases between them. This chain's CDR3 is CASSQTWGADTEAFF. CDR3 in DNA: TGTGCCAGCAGCCAAACCTGGGGAGCGGACACTGAAGCTTTCTTT.

CDR3 sequence reads: CASSLIVGNTNEKLFF. The CDR3 DNA reads as TGTGCCAGCAGCTTAATCGTGGGGAACACGAATGAAAAACTGTTTTTT. The chain recombines TRBV7-9 with TRBJ1-4; no firm D call. The CDR3 contains 16 residues. V lost 2 bases and J lost 5, with 15 bases in between. The germline CDR1 and CDR2 sequences are SEHNR and FQNEAQ (reference sequence).

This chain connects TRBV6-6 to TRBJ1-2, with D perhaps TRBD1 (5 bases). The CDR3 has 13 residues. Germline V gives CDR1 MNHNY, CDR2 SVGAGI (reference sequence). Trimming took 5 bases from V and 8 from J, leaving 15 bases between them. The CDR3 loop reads CASSRDPYRGYTF. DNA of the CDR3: TGTGCCAGCAGTCGCGACCCCTACAGGGGCTACACCTTC.

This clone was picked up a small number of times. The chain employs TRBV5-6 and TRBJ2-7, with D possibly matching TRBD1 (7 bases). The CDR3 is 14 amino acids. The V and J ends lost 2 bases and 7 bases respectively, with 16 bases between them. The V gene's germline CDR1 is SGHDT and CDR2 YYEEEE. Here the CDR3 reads CASSLGGGPREQYF. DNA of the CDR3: TGTGCCAGCAGCTTAGGAGGGGGCCCTCGGGAGCAGTACTTC.

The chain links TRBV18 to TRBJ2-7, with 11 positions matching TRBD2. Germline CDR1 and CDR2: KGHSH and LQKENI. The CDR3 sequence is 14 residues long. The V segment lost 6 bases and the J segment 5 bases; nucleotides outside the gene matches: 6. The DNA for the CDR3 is TGTGCCAGCTCCAAACTAGCGGGGGTGGACGAGCAGTACTTC. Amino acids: CASSKLAGVDEQYF.

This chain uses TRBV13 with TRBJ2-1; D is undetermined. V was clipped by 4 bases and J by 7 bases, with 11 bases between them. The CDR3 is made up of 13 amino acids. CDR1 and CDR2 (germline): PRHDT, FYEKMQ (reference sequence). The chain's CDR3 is CASSSAQDNEQFF. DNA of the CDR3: TGTGCCAGCAGCTCCGCCCAGGATAATGAGCAGTTCTTC. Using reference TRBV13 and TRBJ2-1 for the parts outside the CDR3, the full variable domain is AAGVIQSPRHLIKEKRETATLKCYPIPRHDTVYWYQQGPGQDPQFLISFYEKMQSDKGSIPDRFSAQQFSDYHSELNMSSLELGDSALYFCASSSAQDNEQFFGPGTRLTVL.

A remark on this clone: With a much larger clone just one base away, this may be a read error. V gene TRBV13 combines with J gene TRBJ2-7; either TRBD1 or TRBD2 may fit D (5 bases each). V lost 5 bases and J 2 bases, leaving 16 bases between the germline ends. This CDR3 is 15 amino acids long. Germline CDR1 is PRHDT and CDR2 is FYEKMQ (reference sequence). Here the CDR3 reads CASSARDGVPYEQYF. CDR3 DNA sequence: TGTGCCAGCAGCGCCCGGGACGGAGTCCCCTACGAGCAGTACTTC.

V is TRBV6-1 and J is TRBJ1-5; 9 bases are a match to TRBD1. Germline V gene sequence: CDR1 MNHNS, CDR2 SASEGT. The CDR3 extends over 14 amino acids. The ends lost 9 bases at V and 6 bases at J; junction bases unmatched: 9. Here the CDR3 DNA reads TGTGCCAGTGGGACAGGGACTGGTTCTCAGCCCCAGCATTTT. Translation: CASGTGTGSQPQHF.

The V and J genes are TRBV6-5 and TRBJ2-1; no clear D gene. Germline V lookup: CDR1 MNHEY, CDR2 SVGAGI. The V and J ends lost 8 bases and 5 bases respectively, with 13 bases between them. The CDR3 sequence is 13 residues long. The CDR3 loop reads CASGVSVHNEQFF. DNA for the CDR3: TGTGCCAGCGGTGTTTCGGTACACAATGAGCAGTTCTTC.

The chain's CDR3 is CASSAGLGGGSYNEQFF. DNA of the CDR3: TGTGCCAGCAGCGCAGGTCTGGGCGGGGGCTCCTACAATGAGCAGTTCTTC. The chain uses TRBV9 and TRBJ2-1, with 7 bases identical to TRBD2. The CDR3 runs 17 residues. Germline values: CDR1 SGDLS, CDR2 YYNGEE. Trimming at V came to 3 bases and at J to 0 bases, leaving 9 bases not matched to a gene.

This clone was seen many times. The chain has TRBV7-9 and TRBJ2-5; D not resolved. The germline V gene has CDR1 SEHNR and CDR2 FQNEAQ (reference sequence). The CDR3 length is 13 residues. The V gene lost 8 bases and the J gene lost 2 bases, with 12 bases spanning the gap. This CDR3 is CASCPEWQETQYF. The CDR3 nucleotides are TGTGCCAGCTGCCCTGAGTGGCAAGAGACCCAGTACTTC.